The present T cell receptor beta chain was sequenced within a study of CD8+ T cells in alopecia areata. Study context: A regimen of oral tofacitinib, 5 to 10 mg twice daily, was given to treated patients.

General study results and limits: Whereas mice showed it more clearly, TCR sharing across patients was murkier, possibly because of HLA. Normal-skin resident alphabeta T cells also appear among scalp sample sequences.

As part of sample collection, lesional scalp punch biopsies and peripheral blood were taken from alopecia areata patients. Isolated RNA was reverse transcribed into cDNA used as the sequencing template. The method was immunoSEQ multiplex PCR; TCRdb's version includes in-frame clones alone and lacks a portion of them. This sample carries 200,000 or so clones, 57% of them seen once, and the ten largest clones take less than 0.6%. Trimming removed 0 bases at V and 8 bases at J, with 14 bases between. The CDR3 runs to 14 residues. Germline V gene lookup returns CDR1 SGHRS and CDR2 YFSETQ. Notes on this clone: Its antigen is still unknown.

This receptor was identified in a human donor with alopecia areata. The sequences come from CD4+ T cells sorted from blood, collected at week 0. The chain couples TRBV5-1 to TRBJ1-2; D is ambiguous. In nucleotides, the CDR3 is TGCGCCAGCAGCTTGGCGGACCCTACCGGGGGCTACACCTTC. Translated, it gives CASSLADPTGGYTF.